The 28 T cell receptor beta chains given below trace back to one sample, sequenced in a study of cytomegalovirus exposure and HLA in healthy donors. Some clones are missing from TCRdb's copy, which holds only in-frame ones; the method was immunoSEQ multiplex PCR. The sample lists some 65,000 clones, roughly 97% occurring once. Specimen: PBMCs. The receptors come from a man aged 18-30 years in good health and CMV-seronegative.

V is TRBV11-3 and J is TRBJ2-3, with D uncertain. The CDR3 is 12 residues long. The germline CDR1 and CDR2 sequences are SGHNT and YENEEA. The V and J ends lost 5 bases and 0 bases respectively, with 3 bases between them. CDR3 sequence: CASSPSTDTQYF. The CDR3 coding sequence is TGTGCCAGCAGCCCAAGCACAGATACGCAGTATTTT.

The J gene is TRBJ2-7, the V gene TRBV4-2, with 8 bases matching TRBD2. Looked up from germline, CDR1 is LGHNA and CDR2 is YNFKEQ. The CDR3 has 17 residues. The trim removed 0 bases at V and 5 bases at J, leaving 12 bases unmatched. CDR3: CASSQEDVGTRVHEQYF. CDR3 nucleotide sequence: TGTGCCAGCAGCCAAGAAGATGTAGGGACTAGGGTCCACGAGCAGTACTTC.

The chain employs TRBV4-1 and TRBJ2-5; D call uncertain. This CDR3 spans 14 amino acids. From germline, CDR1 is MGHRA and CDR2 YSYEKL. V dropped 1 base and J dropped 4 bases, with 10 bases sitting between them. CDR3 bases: TGCGCCAGCAGCCAAGGGCAGTACCGAGAGACCCAGTACTTC. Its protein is CASSQGQYRETQYF.

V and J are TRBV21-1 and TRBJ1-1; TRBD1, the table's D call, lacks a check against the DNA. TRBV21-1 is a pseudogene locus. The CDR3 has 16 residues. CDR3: CASSTGTGNGNTEAFF. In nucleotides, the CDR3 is TGTGCCAGCAGTACCGGGACAGGGAACGGGAACACTGAAGCTTTCTTT.

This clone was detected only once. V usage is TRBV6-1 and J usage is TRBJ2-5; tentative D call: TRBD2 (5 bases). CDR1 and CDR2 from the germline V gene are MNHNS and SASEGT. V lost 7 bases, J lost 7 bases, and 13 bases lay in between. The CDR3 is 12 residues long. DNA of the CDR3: TGTGCCAGCAACTCGGGTGAGGGGACCCAGTACTTC. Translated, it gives CASNSGEGTQYF.

CDR3 bases: TGCGCCAGCAGTGAGTCCGGGGGTAACGCCGATACGCAGTATTTT. This encodes CASSESGGNADTQYF. The chain couples TRBV10-1 to TRBJ2-3; D perhaps matches TRBD2 (6 bases). The CDR3 runs 15 residues. With 0 bases removed from V and 6 bases from J, the gap between germline ends came to 13 bases. Germline loops: CDR1 WNHNN, CDR2 SYGVQD (reference sequence).

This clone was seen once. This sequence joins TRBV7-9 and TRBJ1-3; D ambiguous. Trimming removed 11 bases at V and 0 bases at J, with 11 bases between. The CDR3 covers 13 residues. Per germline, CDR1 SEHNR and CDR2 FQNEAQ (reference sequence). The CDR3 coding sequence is TGTGCCGGCGGGTACGGCTCTGGAAACACCATATATTTT. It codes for CAGGYGSGNTIYF.

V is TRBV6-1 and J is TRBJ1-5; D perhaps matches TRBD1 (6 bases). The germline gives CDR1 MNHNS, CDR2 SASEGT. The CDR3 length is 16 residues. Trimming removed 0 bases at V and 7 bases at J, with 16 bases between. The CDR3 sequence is CASSEADGQGMQPQHF. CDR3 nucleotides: TGTGCCAGCAGTGAAGCAGATGGGCAGGGGATGCAGCCCCAGCATTTT.

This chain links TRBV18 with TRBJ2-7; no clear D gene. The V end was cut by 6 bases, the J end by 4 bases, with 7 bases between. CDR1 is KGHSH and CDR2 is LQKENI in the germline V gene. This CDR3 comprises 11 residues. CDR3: CASSLEYEQYF. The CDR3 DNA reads TGTGCCAGCTCCCTAGAATACGAGCAGTACTTC.

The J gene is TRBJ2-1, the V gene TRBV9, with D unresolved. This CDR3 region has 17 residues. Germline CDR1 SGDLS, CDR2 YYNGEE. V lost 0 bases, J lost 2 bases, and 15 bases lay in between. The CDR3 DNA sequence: TGTGCCAGCAGCGTAGGCGAGCAGCGTCCCGCCTACAATGAGCAGTTCTTC. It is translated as CASSVGEQRPAYNEQFF.

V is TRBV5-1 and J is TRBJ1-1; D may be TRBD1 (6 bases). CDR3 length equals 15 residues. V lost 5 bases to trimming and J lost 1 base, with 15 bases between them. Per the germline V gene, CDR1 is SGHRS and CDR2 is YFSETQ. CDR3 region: CASSLSGQTNTEAFF. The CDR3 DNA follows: TGCGCCAGCAGTTTGTCCGGACAGACGAACACTGAAGCTTTCTTT.

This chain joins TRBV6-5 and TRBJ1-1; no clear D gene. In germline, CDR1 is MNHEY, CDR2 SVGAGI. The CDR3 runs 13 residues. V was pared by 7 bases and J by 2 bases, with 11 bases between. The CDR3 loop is CASKDNGNTEAFF. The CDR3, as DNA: TGTGCCAGCAAAGACAACGGCAACACTGAAGCTTTCTTT.

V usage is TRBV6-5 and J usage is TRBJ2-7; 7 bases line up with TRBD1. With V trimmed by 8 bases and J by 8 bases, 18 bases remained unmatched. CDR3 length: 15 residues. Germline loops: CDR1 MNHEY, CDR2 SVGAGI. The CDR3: CASGLRQGNSVQQYF. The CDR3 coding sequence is TGTGCCAGCGGATTAAGACAGGGCAATTCGGTTCAGCAGTACTTC.

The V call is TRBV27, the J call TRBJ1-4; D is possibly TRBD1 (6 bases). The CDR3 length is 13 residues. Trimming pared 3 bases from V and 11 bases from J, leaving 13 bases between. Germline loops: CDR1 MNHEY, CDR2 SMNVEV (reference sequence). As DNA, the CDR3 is TGTGCCAGCAGTTTGAGGGTTACAGGGAAACTGTTTTTT. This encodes CASSLRVTGKLFF.

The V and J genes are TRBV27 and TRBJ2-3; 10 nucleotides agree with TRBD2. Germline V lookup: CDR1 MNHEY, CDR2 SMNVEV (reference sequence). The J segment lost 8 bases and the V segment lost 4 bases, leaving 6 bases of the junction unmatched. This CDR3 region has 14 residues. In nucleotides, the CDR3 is TGTGCCAGCAGTTCTAGCGGGAGAGGAGGTACGCAGTATTTT. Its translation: CASSSSGRGGTQYF.

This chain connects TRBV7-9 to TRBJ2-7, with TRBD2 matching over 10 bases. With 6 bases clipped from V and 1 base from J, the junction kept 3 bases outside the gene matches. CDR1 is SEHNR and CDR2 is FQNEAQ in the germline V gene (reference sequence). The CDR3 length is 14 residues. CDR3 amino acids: CASRASGSSYEQYF. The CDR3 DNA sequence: TGTGCCAGCAGAGCTAGCGGGAGTTCCTACGAGCAGTACTTC.

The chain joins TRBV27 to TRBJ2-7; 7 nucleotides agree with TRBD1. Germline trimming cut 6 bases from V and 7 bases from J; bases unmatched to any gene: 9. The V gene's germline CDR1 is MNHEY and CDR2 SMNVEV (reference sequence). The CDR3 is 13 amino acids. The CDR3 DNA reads TGTGCCAGCAGGACCGGGACAGCGAGTGAGCAGTACTTC. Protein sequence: CASRTGTASEQYF.

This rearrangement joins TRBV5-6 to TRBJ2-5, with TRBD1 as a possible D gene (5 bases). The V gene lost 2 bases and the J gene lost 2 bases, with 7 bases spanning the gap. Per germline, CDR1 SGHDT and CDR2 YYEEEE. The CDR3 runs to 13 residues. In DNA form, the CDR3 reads TGTGCCAGCAGCTTCGGACAACAAGAGACCCAGTACTTC. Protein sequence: CASSFGQQETQYF.

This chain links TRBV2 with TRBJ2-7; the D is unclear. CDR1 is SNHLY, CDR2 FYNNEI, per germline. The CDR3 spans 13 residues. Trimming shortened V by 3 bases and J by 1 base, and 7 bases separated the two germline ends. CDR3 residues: CASSEYQSYEQYF. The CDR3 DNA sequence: TGTGCCAGCAGTGAGTATCAGTCCTACGAGCAGTACTTC.

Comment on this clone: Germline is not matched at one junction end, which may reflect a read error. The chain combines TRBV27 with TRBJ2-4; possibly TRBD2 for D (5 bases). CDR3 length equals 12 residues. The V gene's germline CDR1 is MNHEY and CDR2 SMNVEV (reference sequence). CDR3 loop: CASRDSKNIQYF. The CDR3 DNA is TGTGCCAGCAGGGACTCCAAGAACATTCAGTACTTC.

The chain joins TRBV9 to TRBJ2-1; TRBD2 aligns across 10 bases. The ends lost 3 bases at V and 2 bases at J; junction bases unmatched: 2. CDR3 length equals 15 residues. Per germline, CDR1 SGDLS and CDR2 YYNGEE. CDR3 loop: CASSASGSTYNEQFF. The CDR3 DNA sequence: TGTGCCAGCAGCGCTAGCGGGAGCACCTACAATGAGCAGTTCTTC.

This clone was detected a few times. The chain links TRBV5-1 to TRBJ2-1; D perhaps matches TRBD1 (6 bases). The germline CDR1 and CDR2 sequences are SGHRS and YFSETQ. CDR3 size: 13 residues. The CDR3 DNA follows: TGCGCTTGTCTGGGGGCTTCCTACAATGAGCAGTTCTTC. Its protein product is CACLGASYNEQFF.

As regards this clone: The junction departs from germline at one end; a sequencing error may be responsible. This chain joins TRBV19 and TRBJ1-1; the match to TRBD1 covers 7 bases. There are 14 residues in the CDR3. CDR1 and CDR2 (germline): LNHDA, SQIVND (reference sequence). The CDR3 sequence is CASRIGTANTEAFF. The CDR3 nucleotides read TGTGCCAGTAGAATAGGGACAGCGAACACTGAAGCTTTCTTT.

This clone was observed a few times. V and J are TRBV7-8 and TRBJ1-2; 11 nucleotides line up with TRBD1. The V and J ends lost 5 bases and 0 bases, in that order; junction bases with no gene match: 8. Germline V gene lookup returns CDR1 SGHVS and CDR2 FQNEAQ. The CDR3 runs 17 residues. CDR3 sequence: CASSDGTGGTTNYGYTF. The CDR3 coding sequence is TGTGCCAGCAGCGATGGGACAGGGGGGACTACTAACTATGGCTACACCTTC.

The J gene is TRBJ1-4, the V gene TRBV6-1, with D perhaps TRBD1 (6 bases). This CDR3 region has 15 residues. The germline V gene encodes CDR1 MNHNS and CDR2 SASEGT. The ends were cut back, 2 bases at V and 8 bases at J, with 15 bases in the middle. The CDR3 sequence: CASSEIGGGEEKLFF. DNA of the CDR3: TGTGCCAGCAGTGAAATAGGAGGGGGGGAAGAAAAACTGTTTTTT.

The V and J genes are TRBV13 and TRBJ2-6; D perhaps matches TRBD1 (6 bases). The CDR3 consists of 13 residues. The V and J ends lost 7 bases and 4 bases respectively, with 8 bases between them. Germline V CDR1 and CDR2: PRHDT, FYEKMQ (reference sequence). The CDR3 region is CASTQGGANVLTF. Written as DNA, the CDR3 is TGTGCCAGCACCCAGGGGGGGGCCAACGTCCTGACTTTC.

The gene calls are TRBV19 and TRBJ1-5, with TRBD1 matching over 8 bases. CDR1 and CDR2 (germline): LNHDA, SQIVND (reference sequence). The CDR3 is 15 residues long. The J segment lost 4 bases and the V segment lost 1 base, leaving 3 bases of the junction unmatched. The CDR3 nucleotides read TGTGCCAGTAGTATAGGGGGACAGGTAAATCAGCCCCAGCATTTT. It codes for CASSIGGQVNQPQHF.

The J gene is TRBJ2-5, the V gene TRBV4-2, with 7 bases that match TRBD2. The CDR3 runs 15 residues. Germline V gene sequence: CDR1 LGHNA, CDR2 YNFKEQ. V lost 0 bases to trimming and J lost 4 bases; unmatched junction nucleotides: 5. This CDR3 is CASSQESSGVETQYF. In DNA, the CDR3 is TGTGCCAGCAGCCAAGAGTCAAGCGGGGTAGAGACCCAGTACTTC.